Given below is one TCR beta chain in context. The antigen is unknown. The sample comes from a study of vaccination effects on CD4 cells after COVID-19. This CDR3 contains 17 residues. CDR1 is SEHNR, CDR2 FQNEAQ, per germline (reference sequence). J was trimmed by 1 base and V by 0 bases; bases with no gene match: 7. Sequencing was preceded by expansion of antigen-specific CD4+ T cells with viral peptide pools in the ViraFEST assay. Once cultured for 10 days, the cells underwent separation to obtain CD4+ T cells. Libraries were prepared by immunoSEQ multiplex PCR; TCRdb keeps only in-frame clonotypes and omits some of them. The sample carries over 50,000 clones, roughly 76% recorded once.

The rearrangement uses TRBV7-9 and TRBJ2-5, with TRBD2 identical over 8 bases. This receptor was identified in a human donor who received a COVID-19 vaccine. The sample here was CD4+ T cells from PBMCs cultured with HCoV-229E spike peptides, taken before COVID-19 vaccination. The chain's CDR3 is CASSLAPSGFLQETQYF. DNA of the CDR3: TGTGCCAGCAGCTTAGCCCCTAGCGGGTTCCTCCAAGAGACCCAGTACTTC. The entire variable domain, with the rest obtained from reference TRBV7-9 and TRBJ2-5, is as follows: DTGVSQNPRHKITKRGQNVTFRCDPISEHNRLYWYRQTLGQGPEFLTYFQNEAQLEKSRLLSDRFSAERPKGSFSTLEIQRTEQGDSAMYLCASSLAPSGFLQETQYFGPGTRLLVL.